This TCR beta chain was sequenced in a study of patients and donors after allogeneic stem cell transplantation. The CDR3 runs 13 residues. Germline-derived CDR1 and CDR2 are DFQATT and SNEGSKA (reference sequence). MiXCR was run by TCRdb on the RT-PCR reads, yielding one entry per CDR3 protein. Among some 150,000 distinct CDR3 sequences listed, roughly 35% were seen once. The receptor comes from a human donor who was either an allogeneic HSCT recipient or a stem cell or donor lymphocyte infusion donor (not recorded which). It is not recorded whose cells these are; they may come from a transplant donor. Sequenced material: blood, either unsorted or a sorted T cell fraction (not recorded which). The chain uses TRBV20-1 and TRBJ2-1; 10 positions match TRBD2. In DNA form, the CDR3 reads TGCAGGGCCCTCCGGCTAGCGGGGGTGGAGCAGTTCTTC. Its translation: CRALRLAGVEQFF.